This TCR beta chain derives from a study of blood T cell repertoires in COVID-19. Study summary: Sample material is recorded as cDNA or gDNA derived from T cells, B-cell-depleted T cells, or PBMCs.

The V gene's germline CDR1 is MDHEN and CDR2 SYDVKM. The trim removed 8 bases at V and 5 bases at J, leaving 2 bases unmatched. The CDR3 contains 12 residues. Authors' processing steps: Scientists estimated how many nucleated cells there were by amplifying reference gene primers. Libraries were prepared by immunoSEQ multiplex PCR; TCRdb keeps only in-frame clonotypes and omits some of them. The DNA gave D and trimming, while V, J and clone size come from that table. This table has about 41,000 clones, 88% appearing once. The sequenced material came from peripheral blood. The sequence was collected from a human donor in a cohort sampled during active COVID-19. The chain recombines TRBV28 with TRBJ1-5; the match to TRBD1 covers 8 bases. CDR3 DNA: TGTGCCAGCCACAGGGGGGATCAGCCCCAGCATTTT. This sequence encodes CASHRGDQPQHF. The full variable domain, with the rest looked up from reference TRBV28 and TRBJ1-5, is DVKVTQSSRYLVKRTGEKVFLECVQDMDHENMFWYRQDPGLGLRLIYFSYDVKMKEKGDIPEGYSVSREKKERFSLILESASTNQTSMYLCASHRGDQPQHFGDGTRLSIL.